This T cell receptor (beta chain) was recovered during a study of blood T cells in healthy people across ages. Study-level results: Estimated diversity that came from one million T cells was considered an underestimate. Getting older went along with TCR beta diversity per million T cells dropping roughly linearly. Fewer expanded clones and more diversity marked long-lived versus aged donors.

With a J-beta primer mix and a sample-barcoded 5' primer, a second PCR ran roughly 6 to 11 cycles. A single record per CDR3 protein comes from TCRdb applying MiXCR to the 5' RACE reads. The sample lists about 1,000,000 distinct CDR3 sequences, around 43% occurring once. Deletions cut 5 bases from V and 3 bases from J, with 12 bases between. Germline CDR1 is SGHRS and CDR2 is YFSETQ. The CDR3 runs to 13 residues. This clonotype was counted a few times. The target antigen is unknown. The source of this sequence is an older woman in good health. Sequenced sample: blood. This chain joins TRBV5-1 and TRBJ2-7; D possibly corresponds to TRBD2 (5 bases). The CDR3 loop is CASRSGEGYEQYF. CDR3 coding DNA: TGCGCCAGCAGGTCCGGTGAGGGCTACGAGCAGTACTTC.